A selection of T cell receptor beta chains follows, all from one sample in a study of blood T cells in healthy people across ages. TCRdb re-called the 5' RACE reads through MiXCR, storing one row per CDR3 protein. The data hold around 870,000 distinct CDR3 sequences, with 29% observed a single time. The sequencing sample was made of blood. These receptors were taken from a woman at least 80 years old in good health. CDR3s include the opening cysteine and the closing phenylalanine or tryptophan. The D gene is left open where the match is weak. Expanded clones are given a class, and other clones once, few, many or no size at all.

d_call j_call clone_size cdr3_length v_call cdr3_aa cdr3_nt
. TRBJ2-3 many 18 TRBV4-3 CASSQARRGGGTADTQYF TGCGCCAGCAGCCAAGCCCGGAGGGGGGGGGGTACCGCAGATACGCAGTATTTT
TRBD2 TRBJ2-7 many 17 TRBV7-2 CASSLDHGSGGRGEQYF TGTGCCAGCAGCTTAGACCACGGTAGCGGGGGGAGAGGTGAGCAGTACTTC
. TRBJ2-6 many 15 TRBV5-5 CASSGRGTGANVLTF TGTGCCAGCAGCGGTCGTGGTACTGGGGCCAACGTCCTGACTTTC
. TRBJ2-1 . 12 TRBV29-1 CSVEHGTPEQFF TGCAGCGTTGAACACGGGACGCCTGAGCAGTTCTTC
TRBD2 TRBJ2-5 many 16 TRBV11-2 CASSSSGGASRETQYF TGTGCCAGCAGCTCAAGCGGGGGGGCCTCAAGGGAGACCCAGTACTTC
. TRBJ1-4 many 13 TRBV18 CASSPGINEKLFF TGTGCCAGCTCACCGGGCATCAATGAAAAACTGTTTTTT
. TRBJ1-2 many 14 TRBV2 CASSETPNRSGYTF TGTGCCAGCAGTGAGACTCCTAATAGGTCTGGCTACACCTTC
TRBD1 TRBJ2-3 many 16 TRBV12-3/TRBV12-4 CASSPLPRGLTDTQYF TGTGCCAGCAGTCCCCTACCCAGGGGGCTTACAGATACGCAGTATTTT
TRBD1 TRBJ2-3 . 12 TRBV9 CASGRDRASQYF TGTGCCAGCGGCCGGGACAGGGCGTCGCAGTATTTT
TRBD1 TRBJ2-3 many 16 TRBV12-3/TRBV12-4 CASSPGTVGYTDTQYF TGTGCCAGCAGTCCGGGGACAGTTGGATACACAGATACGCAGTATTTT
TRBD1 TRBJ1-5 many 16 TRBV6-2/TRBV6-3 CASRTGDWRRNQPQHF TGTGCCAGCAGGACAGGGGACTGGCGACGTAATCAGCCCCAGCATTTT
. TRBJ2-1 many 12 TRBV20-1 CSAGRGPGEQFF TGCAGTGCCGGTCGGGGGCCGGGGGAGCAGTTCTTC
. TRBJ2-1 few 13 TRBV30 CASSVRELNEQFF TGTGCCTCCTCAGTCCGGGAATTGAATGAGCAGTTCTTC
. TRBJ1-2 few 12 TRBV7-2 CASSLTGKGGTF TGTGCCAGCAGCTTAACAGGGAAAGGTGGGACCTTC
TRBD2 TRBJ2-3 many 16 TRBV7-2 CASSLSSGGAPDTQYF TGTGCCAGCAGCTTGTCTAGCGGGGGGGCCCCAGATACGCAGTATTTT
. TRBJ2-3 many 15 TRBV6-5 CASSYRGIGTDTQYF TGTGCCAGCAGTTATAGGGGGATAGGCACAGATACGCAGTATTTT
TRBD2 TRBJ2-3 many 18 TRBV15 CATSRTSGGAPGTDTQYF TGTGCCACCAGCAGGACTAGCGGGGGGGCCCCCGGCACAGATACGCAGTATTTT
. TRBJ2-1 . 13 TRBV5-6 CASSFEFRNEQFF TGTGCCAGCAGCTTCGAGTTCCGGAATGAGCAGTTCTTC
TRBD1 TRBJ2-5 many 14 TRBV2 CASRDRGIGETQYF TGTGCCAGCAGAGACAGGGGGATTGGGGAGACCCAGTACTTC
. TRBJ2-7 . 13 TRBV20-1 CCARGPGPNEQYF TGCTGTGCTAGAGGTCCCGGTCCCAATGAGCAGTACTTC
. TRBJ1-1 . 14 TRBV5-1 CASSLVAGSAEAFF TGCGCCAGCAGCTTGGTGGCAGGGAGTGCTGAAGCTTTCTTT
. TRBJ2-6 few 15 TRBV2 CASSAVQAGANVLTF TGTGCCAGCAGTGCGGTACAGGCTGGGGCCAACGTCCTGACTTTC
. TRBJ2-4 . 14 TRBV19 CASSKRGASDIQYF TGTGCCAGTAGTAAAAGGGGGGCGAGTGACATTCAGTACTTC
. TRBJ1-6 . 14 TRBV9 CASSGSIGNSPLHF TGTGCCAGCAGCGGTAGCATCGGTAATTCACCCCTCCACTTT
. TRBJ1-1 few 12 TRBV12-3/TRBV12-4 CASSGGRRKAFF TGTGCCAGCAGTGGGGGGCGGCGGAAAGCTTTTTTT
. TRBJ1-6 . 16 TRBV10-2 CASSNSGEVLHSPLHF TGCGCCAGCAGTAACTCAGGGGAAGTACTTCATTCACCCCTCCACTTT
TRBD1 TRBJ2-5 . 15 TRBV7-9 CASSPGTGGEETQYF TGTGCCAGCTCCCCCGGGACAGGGGGCGAAGAGACCCAGTACTTC
TRBD1 TRBJ2-7 few 15 TRBV7-2 CASSYKTGGGYEQYF TGTGCCAGCAGCTATAAGACAGGGGGCGGTTACGAGCAGTACTTC
. TRBJ1-2 . 13 TRBV7-9 CASSLGPGPGYTF TGTGCCAGCAGCTTAGGCCCAGGACCAGGCTACACCTTC
. TRBJ2-3 . 15 TRBV3-1 CASSPGRSPTDTQYF TGTGCCAGCAGCCCCGGCAGGTCGCCCACAGATACGCAGTATTTT
. TRBJ1-5 . 15 TRBV5-8 CASSFTGNSNQPQHF TGTGCCAGCAGCTTCACAGGGAATAGCAATCAGCCCCAGCATTTT